This TCR beta chain was obtained from a study of blood T cell repertoires in COVID-19. V shed 0 bases and J 5 bases; nucleotides not matched to a gene: 8. Germline V lookup: CDR1 SGHRS, CDR2 YFSETQ. This CDR3 spans 16 amino acids. Sequencing used immunoSEQ multiplex PCR; TCRdb keeps in-frame clones, though not all of them. The sample shows about 48,000 clones, approximately 83% of them seen only once. This TCR was sampled from a man in his sixties or seventies with acute or convalescent COVID-19. This sequence joins TRBV5-1 and TRBJ2-3; 8 bases line up with TRBD2. Sequenced material: peripheral blood. The CDR3 sequence: CASSLAPLAAGDTQYF. CDR3 DNA sequence: TGCGCCAGCAGCTTGGCCCCACTAGCGGCGGGAGATACGCAGTATTTT.